Following are 22 T cell receptor beta chains from one sample sequenced in a study of cytomegalovirus exposure and HLA in healthy donors. This PCR relied on a set of 60 Vbeta primers and 13 Jbeta primers. Only in-frame clones appear in the TCRdb table, and some are missing; sequencing was by immunoSEQ multiplex PCR. Of around 150,000 clones listed, 80% to 85% are singletons. Material for sequencing was PBMCs. The receptors were sampled from a male donor in good health and CMV-seropositive.

This chain connects TRBV30 to TRBJ1-4; D not resolved. V was pared by 5 bases and J by 6 bases, with 16 bases between. The germline V gene has CDR1 GTSNPN and CDR2 SVGIG (reference sequence). The CDR3 is 14 residues long. Here the CDR3 reads CAWGSAGRDEKLFF. The CDR3 coding sequence is TGTGCCTGGGGATCTGCGGGCAGAGATGAAAAACTGTTTTTT.

The chain carries TRBV29-1 and TRBJ2-2; D gene uncertain. Trimming stripped 7 bases from V and 3 bases from J, with 12 bases between. Looked up from germline, CDR1 is SQVTM and CDR2 is ANQGSEA. CDR3 length: 13 amino acids. DNA of the CDR3: TGCAGCGCCAAAATACAGTACACCGGGGAGCTGTTTTTT. Encoded protein: CSAKIQYTGELFF.

The chain couples TRBV5-5 to TRBJ2-1; D is unresolved. Germline lookup yields CDR1 SGHKS and CDR2 YYEKEE (reference sequence). Trimming cost V 0 bases and J 0 bases, with 7 bases left between them. The CDR3 runs 15 residues. This chain's CDR3 is CASSLGESSYNEQFF. The CDR3 DNA reads as TGTGCCAGCAGCTTGGGAGAGAGCTCCTACAATGAGCAGTTCTTC.

The chain has TRBV6-1 and TRBJ1-5; the D gene is possibly TRBD1 (6 bases). Germline values: CDR1 MNHNS, CDR2 SASEGT. Trimming removed 5 bases at V and 1 base at J, with 9 bases between. CDR3 length equals 14 residues. The CDR3 reads CASSTTGSNQPQHF. The CDR3, as DNA: TGTGCCAGCAGTACCACAGGGAGCAATCAGCCCCAGCATTTT.

The chain carries TRBV9 and TRBJ1-1; 8 bases are a match to TRBD1. Losses at the gene ends were 0 bases for V and 5 bases for J; bases not matched to a gene: 6. Germline CDR1 and CDR2: SGDLS and YYNGEE. The CDR3 has 15 residues. The CDR3: CASSVDGRGLTEAFF. DNA of the CDR3: TGTGCCAGCAGCGTAGACGGCAGGGGGCTTACTGAAGCTTTCTTT.

This sequence joins TRBV28 and TRBJ1-3, with 9 bases matching TRBD1. The germline CDR1 and CDR2 sequences are MDHEN and SYDVKM. The CDR3 is made up of 16 amino acids. V was pared by 3 bases and J by 3 bases, with 6 bases of the junction left unmatched. The CDR3 DNA reads as TGTGCCAGCAGTTTCCCGACAGGGGGGAATGGAAACACCATATATTTT. Encoded protein: CASSFPTGGNGNTIYF.

The V call is TRBV6-1, the J call TRBJ2-6; D gene ambiguous. CDR3 length equals 14 residues. Germline values: CDR1 MNHNS, CDR2 SASEGT. The V and J ends lost 8 bases and 3 bases respectively, with 11 bases between them. CDR3 in amino acids: CASHFVSGANVLTF. The CDR3 bases are TGTGCCAGCCATTTTGTCAGTGGGGCCAACGTCCTGACTTTC.

The V gene is TRBV29-1, the J gene TRBJ2-1, with D maybe TRBD2 (5 bases). Per the germline V gene, CDR1 is SQVTM and CDR2 is ANQGSEA. Trimming took off 0 bases at V and 7 bases at J, with 19 bases between the two ends. The CDR3 has 16 residues. The CDR3 loop reads CSVEDRSGLTRNEQFF. Here the CDR3 DNA reads TGCAGCGTTGAAGATCGGAGCGGTCTAACCCGTAATGAGCAGTTCTTC.

The chain joins TRBV2 to TRBJ2-3, with a possible D match to TRBD1 (6 bases). The CDR3 loop spans 10 amino acids. Trimming took 11 bases from V and 6 from J, leaving 9 bases between them. Germline CDR1 is SNHLY and CDR2 is FYNNEI. CDR3 sequence (DNA): TGTGCCTCGAGGGGGGATACGCAGTATTTT. Translating it yields CASRGDTQYF.

This chain connects TRBV27 to TRBJ1-2, with 7 bases matching TRBD1. This CDR3 contains 15 residues. The J segment lost 10 bases and the V segment lost 4 bases, leaving 15 bases of the junction unmatched. Germline V gene sequence: CDR1 MNHEY, CDR2 SMNVEV (reference sequence). CDR3 sequence (DNA): TGTGCCAGCAGTTCCACGGACAGGTTAGGTAGAGCCTACACCTTC. Its protein product is CASSSTDRLGRAYTF.

The genes are TRBV7-8 and TRBJ1-5; maybe TRBD1 (6 bases). CDR3 length: 15 residues. The V gene lost 7 bases and the J gene lost 4 bases, with 17 bases spanning the gap. Germline values: CDR1 SGHVS, CDR2 FQNEAQ. In DNA, the CDR3 is TGTGCCAGCACCTCGGGTTGGGACATTAATCAGCCCCAGCATTTT. Amino acid sequence: CASTSGWDINQPQHF.

A single count supports this clone. V gene TRBV5-4 combines with J gene TRBJ2-5; 7 bases match TRBD2. Germline values: CDR1 SGHNT, CDR2 YYREEE (reference sequence). This CDR3 spans 15 amino acids. The V and J ends lost 0 bases and 4 bases, in that order; junction bases with no gene match: 6. CDR3 region: CASSLGRGRGETQYF. The CDR3 bases are TGTGCCAGCAGCTTGGGGAGAGGGAGGGGAGAGACCCAGTACTTC.

This chain uses TRBV9 with TRBJ2-1; maybe TRBD2 (6 bases). The CDR3 consists of 17 residues. Trimming removed 1 base from V and 5 bases from J, with 19 bases in between. Germline V gene sequence: CDR1 SGDLS, CDR2 YYNGEE. CDR3 nucleotides: TGTGCCAGCAGCGTAAAAGGAGGGCGCTCTTCAAACAATGAGCAGTTCTTC. Encoded protein: CASSVKGGRSSNNEQFF.

V is TRBV11-2 and J is TRBJ2-7; D not resolved. Germline V lookup: CDR1 SGHAT, CDR2 FQNNGV. V gave up 5 bases and J gave up 6 bases, with 14 bases separating them. The CDR3 runs 13 residues. The CDR3 loop reads CASSNLASGEQYF. In DNA, the CDR3 is TGTGCCAGCAGCAACCTGGCGTCGGGCGAGCAGTACTTC.

The chain joins TRBV6-5 to TRBJ1-1; tentative D call: TRBD1 (6 bases). CDR3 length: 14 residues. The ends were cut back, 6 bases at V and 0 bases at J, with 11 bases in the middle. The germline gives CDR1 MNHEY, CDR2 SVGAGI. The CDR3 loop is CASRTGQLNTEAFF. The DNA for the CDR3 is TGTGCCAGCAGGACCGGACAGTTGAACACTGAAGCTTTCTTT.

The table lists this clone with a count of one. This rearrangement joins TRBV6-1 to TRBJ2-1, with TRBD2 matching 10 bases. This CDR3 is built from 18 residues. Germline V gives CDR1 MNHNS, CDR2 SASEGT. V was clipped by 1 base and J by 8 bases; unmatched bases: 14. The CDR3 sequence is CASSEGFFTSGKRDEQFF. The CDR3 DNA is TGTGCCAGCAGTGAAGGTTTCTTTACTAGCGGGAAAAGGGATGAGCAGTTCTTC.

The V gene is TRBV6-1, the J gene TRBJ2-3; TRBD2 aligns across 12 bases. V was clipped by 5 bases and J by 2 bases; unmatched bases: 2. CDR1 is MNHNS and CDR2 is SASEGT in the germline V gene. The CDR3 is 15 amino acids. CDR3 coding DNA: TGTGCCAGCAGTTGGACTAGCGGGATCACAGATACGCAGTATTTT. It encodes CASSWTSGITDTQYF.

This chain connects TRBV19 to TRBJ2-3; 9 bases map to TRBD2. CDR1 LNHDA and CDR2 SQIVND come from the germline V gene (reference sequence). The CDR3 contains 17 residues. J lost 2 bases, V lost 5 bases, and 11 bases had no gene match. CDR3 sequence: CASSAGTSPTFTDTQYF. In DNA form, the CDR3 reads TGTGCCAGTAGTGCCGGGACTAGCCCGACGTTCACAGATACGCAGTATTTT. Using reference TRBV19 and TRBJ2-3 for the parts outside the CDR3, the full variable domain is DGGITQSPKYLFRKEGQNVTLSCEQNLNHDAMYWYRQDPGQGLRLIYYSQIVNDFQKGDIAEGYSVSREKKESFPLTVTSAQKNPTAFYLCASSAGTSPTFTDTQYFGPGTRLTVL.

V usage is TRBV15 and J usage is TRBJ2-1; the match to TRBD1 covers 10 bases. Germline trimming cut 7 bases from V and 3 bases from J; bases unmatched to any gene: 6. CDR1 and CDR2 (germline): LNHNV, YYDKDF (reference sequence). The CDR3 sequence is 15 residues long. The CDR3 DNA reads as TGTGCCACCAATCCGGACAGGGGGGTCTACAATGAGCAGTTCTTC. Amino acid sequence: CATNPDRGVYNEQFF.

The J gene is TRBJ2-5, the V gene TRBV28; TRBD2 aligns across 8 bases. Trimming cost V 9 bases and J 5 bases; bases outside gene matches: 5. CDR3 length: 12 amino acids. Germline lookup yields CDR1 MDHEN and CDR2 SYDVKM. The CDR3 spells CASSGAKETQYF. CDR3 in DNA: TGTGCCAGTAGCGGGGCGAAGGAGACCCAGTACTTC.

The chain recombines TRBV6-1 with TRBJ1-2; TRBD1 might be the D (5 bases). Trimming took off 5 bases at V and 5 bases at J, with 12 bases between the two ends. CDR3 length: 13 residues. The V gene's germline CDR1 is MNHNS and CDR2 SASEGT. This chain's CDR3 is CASSQDTLYGYTF. CDR3 coding DNA: TGTGCCAGCAGTCAGGACACTTTATATGGCTACACCTTC.

This sequence joins TRBV4-3 and TRBJ2-1, with D possibly TRBD2 on 6 matching bases. This CDR3 contains 13 residues. Trimming removed 1 base from V and 10 bases from J, with 11 bases in between. The germline CDR1 and CDR2 sequences are LGHNA and YSLEER. The CDR3 loop is CASSQGIAAEQFF. As DNA, the CDR3 is TGCGCCAGCAGCCAAGGGATAGCGGCGGAGCAGTTCTTC.